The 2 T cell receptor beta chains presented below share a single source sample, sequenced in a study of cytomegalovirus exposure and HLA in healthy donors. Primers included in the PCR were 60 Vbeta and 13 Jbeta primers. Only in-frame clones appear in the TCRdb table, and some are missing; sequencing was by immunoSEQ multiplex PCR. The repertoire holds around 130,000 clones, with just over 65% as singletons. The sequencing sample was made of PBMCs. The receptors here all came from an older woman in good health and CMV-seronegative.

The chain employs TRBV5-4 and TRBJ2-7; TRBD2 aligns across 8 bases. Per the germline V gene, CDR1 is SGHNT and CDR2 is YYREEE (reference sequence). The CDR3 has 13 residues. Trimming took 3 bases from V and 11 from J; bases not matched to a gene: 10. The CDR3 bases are TGTGCCAGCAGCTCCGGGGGGGGCGGGGAGGAGTACTTC. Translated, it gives CASSSGGGGEEYF.

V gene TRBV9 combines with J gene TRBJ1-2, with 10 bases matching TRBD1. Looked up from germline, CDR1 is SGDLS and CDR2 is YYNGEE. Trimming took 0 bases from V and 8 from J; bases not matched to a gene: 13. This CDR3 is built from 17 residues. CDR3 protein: CASSVVPGGQGVRGYTF. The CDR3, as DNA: TGTGCCAGCAGCGTAGTACCCGGTGGACAGGGGGTCCGCGGCTACACCTTC.